This TCR beta chain was profiled in a study of metastatic and nonmetastatic thyroid tumors. General study points: Across blood and tumor, TCR beta diversity in malignant thyroid tumors was reportedly significantly higher than in benign nodules.

MiXCR was used by TCRdb to re-call the PCR reads. This table holds around 23,000 clones, 9.5% to 12% found once. Patients underwent thyroid surgery, and none had received any treatment before it. With regard to this clone: As yet, its antigen is unknown.

CDR3 length: 20 residues. CDR1 MNHEY and CDR2 SVGEGT come from the germline V gene. V was trimmed by 2 bases and J by 0 bases, leaving 20 bases between them. This clonotype was sampled from a female donor with papillary thyroid cancer or a benign thyroid nodule (not recorded which). Some clones in this sample may be carry-over from other donors' samples. The genes are TRBV6-2 or TRBV6-3 and TRBJ2-6, with D maybe TRBD1 (6 bases). Sequenced input: blood. The CDR3: CASSYIVRTDTFSGANVLTF. In DNA form, the CDR3 reads TGTGCCAGCAGTTACATCGTACGGACAGACACCTTCTCTGGGGCCAACGTCCTGACTTTC.